This T cell receptor (beta chain) was captured by sequencing in a study of cytomegalovirus exposure and HLA in healthy donors. Across the whole study: Prior work identified about 120 million unique TCR beta sequences in around 170 million T cells. Study outcomes and limitations: TCR beta V- and J-gene trimming was later associated with a missense DCLRE1C variant. Presence/absence comparisons presumed near-even sequencing depth among donors.

V shed 1 base and J 4 bases; nucleotides not matched to a gene: 3. Per germline, CDR1 SGHDT and CDR2 YYEEEE. The CDR3 runs 14 residues. Vbeta (60) and Jbeta (13) primers were used in the PCR. The repertoire was sequenced with immunoSEQ multiplex PCR; TCRdb's copy has only in-frame clones and lacks some. The profile covers about 140,000 clones, with 70% to 85% appearing a single time and 1.4% taken by the ten largest. Notes on this clone: Antigen: not known.

The rearrangement uses TRBV5-6 and TRBJ1-2, with 8 bases aligning to TRBD1. This TCR derives from a man between 25 and 39 years old in good health and CMV-seropositive. The sequencing sample was made of PBMCs. This CDR3 reads CASSLRQGIYGYTF. CDR3 DNA sequence: TGTGCCAGCAGCTTGAGACAGGGGATCTATGGCTACACCTTC.